This T cell receptor (beta chain) was identified in a study of vaccination and CD4 T cells after COVID-19 (dated by TCRdb to between 2020 and 2023). For the study in its entirety: Convalescent patients had a positive SARS-CoV-2 result on nasal swab PCR, and of these patients, several had mild disease and one had severe disease. In the convalescent cohort there were six males and four females, among whom were two Hispanic individuals, seven Caucasians, two Asians and one multiracial person. Two doses of either the Pfizer-BioNTech BNT162b2 vaccine (n=8) or the Moderna mRNA-1273 vaccine (n=2) were administered to participants. Post-COVID blood samples were collected from convalescent patients a median of roughly 100 days after diagnosis, with a range of about 35 to 180 days. Post-vaccine blood samples were taken a median of around 70 days after the second vaccine dose, with a range of about 13 to 250 days. The cultures were stimulated with overlapping spike peptide pools from SARS-CoV-2 and from the common cold coronaviruses HCoV-NL63, HCoV-OC43 and HCoV-229E. Control cultures used a CEFX viral epitope pool as positive control, an HIV-1 Nef peptide pool as negative control, or no peptide. In some eleven COVID-19 convalescent patients and 4 infection-naive healthy vaccine recipients, researchers compared the spike-specific CD4+ TCR repertoire from before mRNA vaccination with the repertoire from after.

CDR1 is given as SGHNT and CDR2 as YENEEA, both from the germline V gene. V is reduced by 1 base and J by 0 bases, leaving a spacing of 5 bases between them. Counted from cysteine to phenylalanine, this CDR3 has 14 amino acids. This entry keeps only the CDR3 DNA: 42 bases, framed from base 1. Concerning this clonotype itself: What this receptor recognizes is not known. Per-base quality was not reported, and no clone a single base away is much larger than it.

In light of the paper, this sample's treatment or condition label describes: roughly 11-day PBMC culture with coronavirus spike peptide pools or control peptides (ViraFEST assay). The ViraFEST assay, used in the study, expanded antigen-specific T cells with peptide pools and then identified the expanded clonotypes through TCR sequencing. The convalescent patients' positive SARS-CoV-2 PCR tests were from March to December 2020, which was before the Alpha, Beta and Delta variants emerged in the United States. PBMCs were cultured at fewer than 2.5 million per well in IMDM supplemented with approximately 5% human AB serum and 8.5 to 10 IU/ml IL-2, with roughly 9.5 ug/ml peptide pools added. Half of the culture medium was replaced with fresh IL-2-containing medium on days 3 and 7. Once the cells had been in culture for roughly 10 days, the EasySep CD4+ T cell isolation kit was used to isolate CD4+ T cells by negative selection. Ficoll-Paque Plus gradient centrifugation was used to isolate PBMCs from whole blood, and the isolated PBMCs were then either used fresh or cryopreserved at -140C. Culture conditions were generally each tested in triplicate wells.

What the work shows at the level of the full study, not this receptor alone: Nearly all vaccine-specific clones in convalescent patients (304 of 307) were mono-reactive for SARS-CoV-2 spike rather than cross-reactive with common cold coronaviruses. Among convalescent patients, a median about 86% of the SARS-CoV-2-reactive clones seen after vaccination appeared only after vaccination, which suggests priming specific to the vaccine. The study included relatively few convalescent patients and did not analyze early timepoints after natural infection. An increase in the median number of SARS-CoV-2-reactive clonotypes from approximately 21 after infection to a few dozen after vaccination was observed, but the change was not found to be significant.

To prepare the library, PCR was applied. At the Johns Hopkins FTIC core, DNA from the cultured CD4+ T cells underwent TCR sequencing with the Oncomine TCR Beta short-read assay. The QIAamp micro DNA kit was used to extract genomic DNA from the cultured CD4+ T cells. Oncomine TCR Beta libraries from cultured CD4+ T cells were pooled using unique dual indexes and sequenced on an Illumina iSeq 100. In the original analysis: Non-productive sequences were removed, and CDR3s not starting with C, not ending with F or W, or shorter than 7 amino acids were discarded. The MANAFEST web application identified antigen-specific clonotypes by comparing peptide-stimulated wells against reference wells and other culture wells. An FDR below 0.05, an odds ratio above 5, and a productive frequency above 0.1% in at least two of three replicate wells were required for clones to be considered positive. Clonotypes that were significantly expanded in both SARS-CoV-2 spike wells and at least one common cold coronavirus spike condition were defined as cross-reactive. Similarity between CDR3 sequences was evaluated in R version 3.6.1 using Levenshtein distances (stringdist) and unrooted phylogenetic trees (ape). Using fastp trimming at Q25 and MiXCR clonotype assembly, TCRdb reanalyzed the public sequencing data and kept in-frame beta chains. For every CDR3 protein sequence, its rows merge into one entry that carries the most common genes and DNA. TCRdb, rather than the study authors, made the V and J calls. The table for this sample lists 13,000 or so distinct CDR3 sequences; roughly 58% of them were counted only once. Approximately 17% of the sample rests with the top ten.

The sequencing used cultured CD4+ T cells from blood, collected after SARS-CoV-2 vaccination. This receptor was identified in a human donor with COVID-19. The chain is encoded by TRBV11-3 joined to TRBJ2-3, with the D gene not clear enough to name. The bases read TGTGCCAGCAGCTTAGTTTCTAGCACAGATACGCAGTATTTT. Its coded protein is CASSLVSSTDTQYF.